These T cell receptor beta chains were read from a single sample in a study of PD-L1 blockade in urothelial cancer. Repertoires were generated with immunoSEQ multiplex PCR, while TCRdb's copy carries only in-frame clones and drops some. Among 50,000 or so clones listed, roughly four fifths were seen once. Sequencing used PBMCs, obtained around atezolizumab (anti-PD-L1) treatment. Source of these receptors: a man aged 65 to 85 with urothelial cancer. Each CDR3 is given with its conserved first and last residue. D genes are given only for firm matches. Not every row has a clone size; where given, it reads once, few, many or a size class.

clone_size: -; d_call: TRBD2; v_call: TRBV9; j_call: TRBJ2-2; cdr3_nt: TGTGCCAGCAGCGAGCGGGAGGTGCACACCGGGGAGCTGTTTTTT; cdr3_aa: CASSEREVHTGELFF
clone_size: -; d_call: TRBD1; v_call: TRBV28; j_call: TRBJ2-7; cdr3_nt: TGTGCCAGCAGTTCGAGGGGGCTCTACGAGCAGTACTTC; cdr3_aa: CASSSRGLYEQYF
clone_size: medium-sized; d_call: TRBD1; v_call: TRBV7-9; j_call: TRBJ1-2; cdr3_nt: TGTGCCAGCAGCTCTGGACAGGCAGGCTACACCTTC; cdr3_aa: CASSSGQAGYTF
clone_size: few; d_call: TRBD1; v_call: TRBV2; j_call: TRBJ2-2; cdr3_nt: TGTGCCAGCAGCCAGGACAGGGTGCGGGAGCTGTTTTTT; cdr3_aa: CASSQDRVRELFF
clone_size: -; d_call: TRBD2; v_call: TRBV5-1; j_call: TRBJ2-2; cdr3_nt: TGCGCCAGCAGCTCGGGACTAGCGGTCACCGGGGAGCTGTTTTTT; cdr3_aa: CASSSGLAVTGELFF
clone_size: -; d_call: TRBD1; v_call: TRBV12-5; j_call: TRBJ1-4; cdr3_nt: TGTGCTAGTGGGACAGACAGGGACGGCGAAAAACTGTTTTTT; cdr3_aa: CASGTDRDGEKLFF
clone_size: -; d_call: TRBD1; v_call: TRBV14; j_call: TRBJ1-3; cdr3_nt: TGTGCCAGCAGCCTCCGGACAGGGCGAAGCTCTGGAAACACCATATATTTT; cdr3_aa: CASSLRTGRSSGNTIYF
clone_size: -; d_call: -; v_call: TRBV4-2; j_call: TRBJ1-2; cdr3_nt: TGTGCCAGCAGCCAAGTCTTTGGCAGGGTGGACTATGGCTACACCTTC; cdr3_aa: CASSQVFGRVDYGYTF
clone_size: -; d_call: TRBD2; v_call: TRBV6-1; j_call: TRBJ2-3; cdr3_nt: TGTGCCAGCAGTTCTAGCGGGGGGGCCTGGGATACGCAGTATTTT; cdr3_aa: CASSSSGGAWDTQYF
clone_size: -; d_call: -; v_call: TRBV5-1; j_call: TRBJ2-1; cdr3_nt: TGCGCCAGCAGCTTTCAGGGGAGCTCCTACAATGAGCAGTTCTTC; cdr3_aa: CASSFQGSSYNEQFF
clone_size: -; d_call: -; v_call: TRBV18; j_call: TRBJ1-4; cdr3_nt: TGTGCCAGCTCACCAGACGTCGGGGAAAAACTGTTTTTT; cdr3_aa: CASSPDVGEKLFF
clone_size: -; d_call: -; v_call: TRBV25-1; j_call: TRBJ1-5; cdr3_nt: TGTGCCAGCAGTCCCTTCGGGGGGATAAATCAGCCCCAGCATTTT; cdr3_aa: CASSPFGGINQPQHF
clone_size: few; d_call: TRBD2; v_call: TRBV4-3; j_call: TRBJ2-3; cdr3_nt: TGCGCCAGCAGCCCGGGACTAGCGGTGATCACAGATACGCAGTATTTT; cdr3_aa: CASSPGLAVITDTQYF
clone_size: once; d_call: -; v_call: TRBV4-2; j_call: TRBJ2-2; cdr3_nt: TGTGCCAGCAGCCAAACAGGGCTACCCGGGGAGCTGTTTTTT; cdr3_aa: CASSQTGLPGELFF
clone_size: -; d_call: -; v_call: TRBV6-6; j_call: TRBJ2-7; cdr3_nt: TGTGCCAGCGGGGCAAACTCCTACGAGCAGTACTTC; cdr3_aa: CASGANSYEQYF
clone_size: -; d_call: -; v_call: TRBV29-1; j_call: TRBJ2-1; cdr3_nt: TGCAGCGTTGAGTTGGACACCGGTCGGGCCAATGAGCAGTTCTTC; cdr3_aa: CSVELDTGRANEQFF
clone_size: many; d_call: -; v_call: TRBV28; j_call: TRBJ1-3; cdr3_nt: TGTGCCACCGCCGAGGTCTCTGGAAACACCATATATTTT; cdr3_aa: CATAEVSGNTIYF
clone_size: -; d_call: -; v_call: TRBV9; j_call: TRBJ2-7; cdr3_nt: TGTGCCAGCAGCTCCTCACAGGGCAGCTCCTACGAGCAGTACTTC; cdr3_aa: CASSSSQGSSYEQYF
clone_size: -; d_call: TRBD2; v_call: TRBV9; j_call: TRBJ2-1; cdr3_nt: TGTGCCAGCAGCGAGACCTTACTAGCGCCCACCTACAATGAGCAGTTCTTC; cdr3_aa: CASSETLLAPTYNEQFF
clone_size: -; d_call: -; v_call: TRBV6-5; j_call: TRBJ1-2; cdr3_nt: TGTGCCAGCAGCGTCTTGGGTAGCGGCTACACCTTC; cdr3_aa: CASSVLGSGYTF
clone_size: -; d_call: TRBD1; v_call: TRBV6-5; j_call: TRBJ1-1; cdr3_nt: TGTGCCAGCATTGGAATATGGAACAGGGGGCGTGAAGCTTTCTTT; cdr3_aa: CASIGIWNRGREAFF
clone_size: -; d_call: -; v_call: TRBV5-1; j_call: TRBJ2-7; cdr3_nt: TGCGCCAGCAGCTTTGGTGGTAGCAAGGACGAGCAGTACTTC; cdr3_aa: CASSFGGSKDEQYF
clone_size: -; d_call: -; v_call: TRBV2; j_call: TRBJ2-7; cdr3_nt: TGTGCCAGCAGTTTACAGCCTGGCTTGGAGCAGTACTTC; cdr3_aa: CASSLQPGLEQYF
clone_size: -; d_call: -; v_call: TRBV7-3; j_call: TRBJ2-5; cdr3_nt: TGTGCCAGCAGCTTAAGGGCGGGCACAAAAGAGACCCAGTACTTC; cdr3_aa: CASSLRAGTKETQYF
clone_size: -; d_call: TRBD1; v_call: TRBV9; j_call: TRBJ1-4; cdr3_nt: TGTGCCAGCAGCGCGCTCCCCGACAGGGTTCGGGAAAAACTGTTTTTT; cdr3_aa: CASSALPDRVREKLFF
clone_size: -; d_call: TRBD1; v_call: TRBV7-2; j_call: TRBJ1-4; cdr3_nt: TGTGCCAGCAGCTTAGGGGACAGACGAAATGAAAAACTGTTTTTT; cdr3_aa: CASSLGDRRNEKLFF
clone_size: -; d_call: -; v_call: TRBV5-7; j_call: TRBJ2-6; cdr3_nt: TGTGCCAGCAGCTACCCGAGACAGAACTCTGGGGCCAACGTCCTGACTTTC; cdr3_aa: CASSYPRQNSGANVLTF
clone_size: -; d_call: TRBD1; v_call: TRBV5-8; j_call: TRBJ2-7; cdr3_nt: TGTGCCAGCAGCTCGGGGGACAGGCCGGGAACCTACGAGCAGTACTTC; cdr3_aa: CASSSGDRPGTYEQYF
clone_size: -; d_call: -; v_call: TRBV19; j_call: TRBJ2-3; cdr3_nt: TGTGCCATCAGCGAGGGCGCGGATACGCAGTATTTT; cdr3_aa: CAISEGADTQYF
clone_size: -; d_call: TRBD1; v_call: TRBV7-8; j_call: TRBJ1-1; cdr3_nt: TGTGCCAGCAGCTTAGACAGGGGCAACACTGAAGCTTTCTTT; cdr3_aa: CASSLDRGNTEAFF
clone_size: few; d_call: TRBD1; v_call: TRBV27; j_call: TRBJ1-2; cdr3_nt: TGTGCCAGCCGCACCGACAGGGGGGCTGGCTACACCTTC; cdr3_aa: CASRTDRGAGYTF